This T cell receptor beta chain was sequenced for a study of blood T cell repertoires in COVID-19. Study at large: Nucleic acid was either cDNA or gDNA, and it came from T cells, B-cell-depleted T cells, or PBMCs.

Produced via immunoSEQ multiplex PCR; TCRdb's table is partial and in-frame only. The sample includes 200,000 to 300,000 clones, about nine tenths seen only once; the top ten take about 0.8%. The Seattle patients joined while their infection was active and were tracked longitudinally afterward. The CDR3 extends over 13 amino acids. Germline lookup yields CDR1 MDHEN and CDR2 SYDVKM. V lost 6 bases to trimming and J lost 5 bases, with 11 bases between them. The sample taken for sequencing was peripheral blood. V gene TRBV28 combines with J gene TRBJ2-1, with D perhaps matching TRBD1 (6 bases). This receptor was obtained from a man between 25 and 39 years old with COVID-19, enrolled during active disease. The CDR3 bases are TGTGCCAGCAGACAGGGACGGAACAATGAGCAGTTCTTC. Translated: CASRQGRNNEQFF.